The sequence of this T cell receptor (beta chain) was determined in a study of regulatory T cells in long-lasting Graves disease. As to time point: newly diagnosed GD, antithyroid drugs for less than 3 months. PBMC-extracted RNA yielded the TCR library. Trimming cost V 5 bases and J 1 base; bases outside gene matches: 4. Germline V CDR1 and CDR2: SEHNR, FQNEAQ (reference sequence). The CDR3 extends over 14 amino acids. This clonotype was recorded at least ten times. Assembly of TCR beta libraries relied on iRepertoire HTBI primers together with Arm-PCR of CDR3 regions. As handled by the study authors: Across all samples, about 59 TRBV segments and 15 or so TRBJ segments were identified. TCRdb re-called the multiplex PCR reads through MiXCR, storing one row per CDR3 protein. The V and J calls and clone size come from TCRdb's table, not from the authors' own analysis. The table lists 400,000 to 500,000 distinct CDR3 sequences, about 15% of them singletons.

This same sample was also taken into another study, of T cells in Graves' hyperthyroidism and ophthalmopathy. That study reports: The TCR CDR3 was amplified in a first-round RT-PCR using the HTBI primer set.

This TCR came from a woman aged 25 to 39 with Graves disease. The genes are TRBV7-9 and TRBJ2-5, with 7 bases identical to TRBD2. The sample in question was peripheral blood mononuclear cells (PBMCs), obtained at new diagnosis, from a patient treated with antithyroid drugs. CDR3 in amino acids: CASSLTSSQETQYF. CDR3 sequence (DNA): TGTGCCAGCAGCCTGACTAGCAGCCAAGAGACCCAGTACTTC.